This TCR beta chain was obtained from a study of blood T cell repertoires in COVID-19. As for the study in general: T cells, B-cell-depleted T cells, or PBMCs supplied cDNA or gDNA.

A Seattle source enrolled patients during active infection and followed them longitudinally. The V end lost 4 bases, the J end lost 7 bases, and 11 bases lay between the germline ends. Germline CDR1 SGHDN, CDR2 FVKESK. The CDR3 has 14 residues. In the authors' methods: Using reference gene primer amplification, nucleated cell counts were estimated. This table comes from immunoSEQ multiplex PCR, and its TCRdb copy is limited to in-frame clones, with some not included. V and J calls and clone size are given by that table; D and trimming were obtained from the DNA. The profile shows 220,000 or so clones, about 88% of them singletons.

Sequences were obtained from peripheral blood. The source of this sequence is a woman aged 50 to 60 with COVID-19, enrolled during active disease. J is TRBJ1-6 and V is TRBV14; TRBD1 might be the D (6 bases). The CDR3 DNA follows: TGTGCCAGCAGCCGTGAAGGGGGAAATTCACCCCTCCACTTT. This codes for CASSREGGNSPLHF.